A selection of T cell receptor beta chains follows, all from one sample in a study of blood T cell repertoires in COVID-19. The method was immunoSEQ multiplex PCR; TCRdb's version includes in-frame clones alone and lacks a portion of them. This sample has 61,000 or so clones, with more than 60% found just once. The specimen sequenced was peripheral blood. These receptors originate from a woman aged 70-85 years with acute or convalescent COVID-19. Both conserved end residues are part of each CDR3. A D gene is named only where the DNA matches it firmly. A clone size is listed for some rows: how often the clone was seen (once, few, many), or a class if it is expanded.

v_call: TRBV28
j_call: TRBJ1-6
d_call: TRBD1
clone_size: NA
cdr3_length: 15
cdr3_nt: TGTGCCAGCAGGCAGACAGGGAAGAGAAATTCACCCCTCCACTTT
cdr3_aa: CASRQTGKRNSPLHF

v_call: TRBV5-1
j_call: TRBJ1-1
d_call: TRBD1
clone_size: NA
cdr3_length: 15
cdr3_nt: TGCGCCAGCAGCCCGGGGACAGGCGGTAACACTGAAGCTTTCTTT
cdr3_aa: CASSPGTGGNTEAFF

v_call: TRBV11-2
j_call: TRBJ2-5
d_call: TRBD2
clone_size: NA
cdr3_length: 16
cdr3_nt: TGTGCCAGCAGCGCTTTTGGCGGGGGGTTCCAAGAGACCCAGTACTTC
cdr3_aa: CASSAFGGGFQETQYF

v_call: TRBV7-9
j_call: TRBJ2-7
d_call: NA
clone_size: NA
cdr3_length: 15
cdr3_nt: TGTGCCAGCAGCTTAAACGTAGAACTCGTCTACGAGCAGTACTTC
cdr3_aa: CASSLNVELVYEQYF

v_call: TRBV6-2/TRBV6-3
j_call: TRBJ2-3
d_call: NA
clone_size: NA
cdr3_length: 15
cdr3_nt: TGTGCCAGCAGTTTTGAGGACTACCACACAGATACGCAGTATTTT
cdr3_aa: CASSFEDYHTDTQYF

v_call: TRBV19
j_call: TRBJ2-3
d_call: NA
clone_size: NA
cdr3_length: 16
cdr3_nt: TGTGCCAGTAGTATTATACTGGCGGGGCGCACAGATACGCAGTATTTT
cdr3_aa: CASSIILAGRTDTQYF

v_call: TRBV2
j_call: TRBJ2-5
d_call: NA
clone_size: NA
cdr3_length: 12
cdr3_nt: TGTGCCAGCAGGGGGGGTACAGAGACCCAGTACTTC
cdr3_aa: CASRGGTETQYF

v_call: TRBV2
j_call: TRBJ1-6
d_call: TRBD1
clone_size: NA
cdr3_length: 13
cdr3_nt: TGTGCCAGCGGGGGACAGCTGTATTCACCCCTCCACTTT
cdr3_aa: CASGGQLYSPLHF

v_call: TRBV5-6
j_call: TRBJ1-6
d_call: NA
clone_size: NA
cdr3_length: 15
cdr3_nt: TGTGCCAGCAGCTTGGTGGGCACATGGAATTCACCCCTCCACTTT
cdr3_aa: CASSLVGTWNSPLHF

v_call: TRBV7-9
j_call: TRBJ2-2
d_call: TRBD1
clone_size: NA
cdr3_length: 16
cdr3_nt: TGTGCCAGCAGACGCAGTCAGGGGGCGTTGGTCGGGGAGCTGTTTTTT
cdr3_aa: CASRRSQGALVGELFF

v_call: TRBV27
j_call: TRBJ1-2
d_call: TRBD1
clone_size: NA
cdr3_length: 13
cdr3_nt: TGTGCCAGCAGTTTCCGGGACAGCGATGGCTACACCTTC
cdr3_aa: CASSFRDSDGYTF

v_call: TRBV4-3
j_call: TRBJ2-2
d_call: TRBD1
clone_size: NA
cdr3_length: 15
cdr3_nt: TGCGCCAGCAGCCAAGGGACAGGGTTAATCGGGGAGCTGTTTTTT
cdr3_aa: CASSQGTGLIGELFF

v_call: TRBV28
j_call: TRBJ1-1
d_call: TRBD1
clone_size: NA
cdr3_length: 13
cdr3_nt: TGTGCCGCGGGACAGGGGGCGAGAGCTGAAGCTTTCTTT
cdr3_aa: CAAGQGARAEAFF

v_call: TRBV6-5
j_call: TRBJ1-5
d_call: TRBD1
clone_size: NA
cdr3_length: 15
cdr3_nt: TGTGCCAGCAGTCAGGGGGGCGGGAGCAATCAGCCCCAGCATTTT
cdr3_aa: CASSQGGGSNQPQHF

v_call: TRBV5-6
j_call: TRBJ1-3
d_call: TRBD1
clone_size: NA
cdr3_length: 15
cdr3_nt: TGTGCCAGCAGTCCTGACAGGGGCTCTGGAAACACCATATATTTT
cdr3_aa: CASSPDRGSGNTIYF

v_call: TRBV10-3
j_call: TRBJ2-7
d_call: TRBD2
clone_size: once
cdr3_length: 14
cdr3_nt: TGTGCCATCAGCCGACTAGCGGGGGGATACGAGCAGTACTTC
cdr3_aa: CAISRLAGGYEQYF

v_call: TRBV23-1
j_call: TRBJ2-7
d_call: TRBD1
clone_size: NA
cdr3_length: 13
cdr3_nt: TGCGCCAGCGCAGACAGGGTTGGCTACGAGCAGTACTTC
cdr3_aa: CASADRVGYEQYF

v_call: TRBV21-1
j_call: TRBJ2-5
d_call: NA
clone_size: NA
cdr3_length: 14
cdr3_nt: TGTGCCAGCAGCAATTCGACAGGATGGGAGACCCAGTACTTC
cdr3_aa: CASSNSTGWETQYF

v_call: TRBV2
j_call: TRBJ1-5
d_call: NA
clone_size: NA
cdr3_length: 15
cdr3_nt: TGTGCCAGCAGTGACAGGGATAATAACAATCAGCCCCAGCATTTT
cdr3_aa: CASSDRDNNNQPQHF

v_call: TRBV3-1/TRBV3-2
j_call: TRBJ2-3
d_call: TRBD2
clone_size: NA
cdr3_length: 17
cdr3_nt: TGTGCCAGCAGCCAAGACGAACTAGCGGGGGTAGCAGATACGCAGTATTTT
cdr3_aa: CASSQDELAGVADTQYF

v_call: TRBV5-6
j_call: TRBJ2-2
d_call: NA
clone_size: few
cdr3_length: 15
cdr3_nt: TGTGCCAGCAGCTTGTATGGGGCGAAAACCGGGGAGCTGTTTTTT
cdr3_aa: CASSLYGAKTGELFF

v_call: TRBV5-1
j_call: TRBJ1-2
d_call: TRBD1
clone_size: NA
cdr3_length: 14
cdr3_nt: TGCGCCAGCAGCGCCGGACAGGGAAGGGATGGCTACACCTTC
cdr3_aa: CASSAGQGRDGYTF

v_call: TRBV19
j_call: TRBJ1-4
d_call: TRBD1
clone_size: NA
cdr3_length: 14
cdr3_nt: TGTGCCACCCTAGGGGACAGCGCTAATGAAAAACTGTTTTTT
cdr3_aa: CATLGDSANEKLFF

v_call: TRBV4-2
j_call: TRBJ2-1
d_call: TRBD2
clone_size: NA
cdr3_length: 17
cdr3_nt: TGTGCCAGCAGCCAAGGACTAGCGGGGGGGCCGTGGAATGAGCAGTTCTTC
cdr3_aa: CASSQGLAGGPWNEQFF

v_call: TRBV18
j_call: TRBJ2-6
d_call: TRBD2
clone_size: NA
cdr3_length: 17
cdr3_nt: TGTGCCAGCTCACCGGGACTAGCGGGGACTGGGGCCAACGTCCTGACTTTC
cdr3_aa: CASSPGLAGTGANVLTF

v_call: TRBV6-1
j_call: TRBJ1-2
d_call: NA
clone_size: NA
cdr3_length: 15
cdr3_nt: TGTGCCAGCAGTGAAGGAGCGCAGGGGCTTTATGGCTACACCTTC
cdr3_aa: CASSEGAQGLYGYTF

v_call: TRBV27
j_call: TRBJ1-1
d_call: TRBD1
clone_size: NA
cdr3_length: 15
cdr3_nt: TGTGCCAGCAGTACAATCTCCGGGACAGTGACTGAAGCTTTCTTT
cdr3_aa: CASSTISGTVTEAFF

v_call: TRBV29-1
j_call: TRBJ2-7
d_call: TRBD2
clone_size: NA
cdr3_length: 16
cdr3_nt: TGCAGCGTTGAGGGACTAGCGGGGGGACCGCCCTACGAGCAGTACTTC
cdr3_aa: CSVEGLAGGPPYEQYF

v_call: TRBV28
j_call: TRBJ2-7
d_call: TRBD2
clone_size: NA
cdr3_length: 17
cdr3_nt: TGTGCCAGCAGTTTCATCCGACTAGCGGGGTACTCCTACGAGCAGTACTTC
cdr3_aa: CASSFIRLAGYSYEQYF

v_call: TRBV5-4
j_call: TRBJ2-5
d_call: NA
clone_size: once
cdr3_length: 16
cdr3_nt: TGTGCCAGCAGCTTTGACGTCGGGGGGCTCAAAGAGACCCAGTACTTC
cdr3_aa: CASSFDVGGLKETQYF

v_call: TRBV6-6
j_call: TRBJ2-3
d_call: NA
clone_size: NA
cdr3_length: 14
cdr3_nt: TGTGCCAGCAGTTACTCGACGGGTTCAGATACGCAGTATTTT
cdr3_aa: CASSYSTGSDTQYF

v_call: TRBV4-1
j_call: TRBJ2-4
d_call: NA
clone_size: many
cdr3_length: 14
cdr3_nt: TGCGCCAGCAGCCAAGCGTTACAGGAAAACATTCAGTACTTC
cdr3_aa: CASSQALQENIQYF

v_call: TRBV7-2
j_call: TRBJ2-7
d_call: TRBD2
clone_size: NA
cdr3_length: 19
cdr3_nt: TGTGCCAGCAGCCGGATGAGGGGTAGCGGGGGGGGTAGCTCCTACGAGCAGTACTTC
cdr3_aa: CASSRMRGSGGGSSYEQYF

v_call: TRBV7-2
j_call: TRBJ2-7
d_call: NA
clone_size: once
cdr3_length: 13
cdr3_nt: TGTGCCAGCAGCTTAGCCCTAGCTAACGAGCAGTACTTC
cdr3_aa: CASSLALANEQYF

v_call: TRBV7-8
j_call: TRBJ2-3
d_call: TRBD1
clone_size: NA
cdr3_length: 16
cdr3_nt: TGTGCCAGCAGCTTAGATGGGACAGGGGTTCTAGATACGCAGTATTTT
cdr3_aa: CASSLDGTGVLDTQYF

v_call: TRBV29-1
j_call: TRBJ2-3
d_call: TRBD2
clone_size: once
cdr3_length: 16
cdr3_nt: TGCAGCGTTGATTCCGGAGCGGGAGAGTCCACAGATACGCAGTATTTT
cdr3_aa: CSVDSGAGESTDTQYF

v_call: TRBV9
j_call: TRBJ2-3
d_call: NA
clone_size: NA
cdr3_length: 13
cdr3_nt: TGTGCCAGCAGCGTAGACGAGGCAGATACGCAGTATTTT
cdr3_aa: CASSVDEADTQYF

v_call: TRBV7-9
j_call: TRBJ2-5
d_call: TRBD1
clone_size: NA
cdr3_length: 15
cdr3_nt: TGTGCCAGCAGCTTGCGGACAGGGGGACAAGAGACCCAGTACTTC
cdr3_aa: CASSLRTGGQETQYF

v_call: TRBV2
j_call: TRBJ2-3
d_call: NA
clone_size: NA
cdr3_length: 11
cdr3_nt: TGTGCCAGCTCGTCTTTGGATACGCAGTATTTT
cdr3_aa: CASSSLDTQYF

v_call: TRBV6-6
j_call: TRBJ2-5
d_call: TRBD2
clone_size: few
cdr3_length: 15
cdr3_nt: TGTGCCAGCAGTGTCACTAGCGGGGGGGCGGAGACCCAGTACTTC
cdr3_aa: CASSVTSGGAETQYF

v_call: TRBV28
j_call: TRBJ2-1
d_call: NA
clone_size: NA
cdr3_length: 13
cdr3_nt: TGTGCCAGCAACACAGGTACCTACAATGAGCAGTTCTTC
cdr3_aa: CASNTGTYNEQFF

v_call: TRBV2
j_call: TRBJ1-4
d_call: TRBD1
clone_size: NA
cdr3_length: 14
cdr3_nt: TGTGCCAGCAGTCCCGGGACAGGGAATGAAAAACTGTTTTTT
cdr3_aa: CASSPGTGNEKLFF

v_call: TRBV7-2
j_call: TRBJ2-7
d_call: NA
clone_size: NA
cdr3_length: 12
cdr3_nt: TGTGCCAGCAGCTTACAGGGGCTCGAGCAGTACTTC
cdr3_aa: CASSLQGLEQYF

v_call: TRBV13
j_call: TRBJ1-6
d_call: NA
clone_size: NA
cdr3_length: 15
cdr3_nt: TGTGCCAGCAGCTTAGGATACTCCTATAATTCACCCCTCCACTTT
cdr3_aa: CASSLGYSYNSPLHF

v_call: TRBV29-1
j_call: TRBJ1-4
d_call: TRBD1
clone_size: NA
cdr3_length: 14
cdr3_nt: TGCAGCGTTTTCGGACAGGCAACTAATGAAAAACTGTTTTTT
cdr3_aa: CSVFGQATNEKLFF

v_call: TRBV7-8
j_call: TRBJ2-1
d_call: TRBD2
clone_size: NA
cdr3_length: 17
cdr3_nt: TGTGCCAGCAGCTTAGTCCGCGGGGGAACGATTTACAATGAGCAGTTCTTC
cdr3_aa: CASSLVRGGTIYNEQFF

v_call: TRBV10-3
j_call: TRBJ1-1
d_call: NA
clone_size: NA
cdr3_length: 14
cdr3_nt: TGTGCCATCAGTGACTTAGGGGTAAACACTGAAGCTTTCTTT
cdr3_aa: CAISDLGVNTEAFF

v_call: TRBV9
j_call: TRBJ1-6
d_call: NA
clone_size: NA
cdr3_length: 17
cdr3_nt: TGTGCCAGCAGCGCCGCCCCCGGGACACAAGGGAATTCACCCCTCCACTTT
cdr3_aa: CASSAAPGTQGNSPLHF